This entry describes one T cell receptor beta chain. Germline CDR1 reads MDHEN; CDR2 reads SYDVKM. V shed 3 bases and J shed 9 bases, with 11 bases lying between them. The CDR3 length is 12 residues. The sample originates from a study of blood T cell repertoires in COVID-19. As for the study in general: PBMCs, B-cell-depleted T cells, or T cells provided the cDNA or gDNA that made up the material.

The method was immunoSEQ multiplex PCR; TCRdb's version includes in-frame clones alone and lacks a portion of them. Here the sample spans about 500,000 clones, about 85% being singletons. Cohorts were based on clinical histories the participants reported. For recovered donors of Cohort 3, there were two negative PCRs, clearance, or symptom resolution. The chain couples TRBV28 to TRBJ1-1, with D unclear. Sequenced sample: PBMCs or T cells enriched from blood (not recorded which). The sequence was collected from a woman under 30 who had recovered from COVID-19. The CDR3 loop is CASSFRTAQAFF. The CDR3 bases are TGTGCCAGCAGTTTCCGGACTGCCCAAGCTTTCTTT.